One sample yielded the 26 T cell receptor beta chains listed below, sequenced in a study of blood T cell repertoires in COVID-19. Sequencing used immunoSEQ multiplex PCR; TCRdb keeps in-frame clones, though not all of them. The data contain 200,000 or so clones, 80% to 85% of them seen just once; the ten biggest clones take up about 2.1%. Sequenced sample: peripheral blood. The source is a woman aged 55 to 70 with acute or convalescent COVID-19.

The chain combines TRBV30 with TRBJ2-2, with 8 bases matching TRBD2. Germline V gene lookup returns CDR1 GTSNPN and CDR2 SVGIG (reference sequence). The CDR3 contains 13 residues. V lost 4 bases to trimming and J lost 6 bases; unmatched junction nucleotides: 4. CDR3 sequence: CAWTAGGPGELFF. CDR3 in DNA: TGTGCCTGGACGGCGGGGGGCCCCGGGGAGCTGTTTTTT.

V is TRBV29-1 and J is TRBJ1-2; D remains unclear. The germline CDR1 and CDR2 sequences are SQVTM and ANQGSEA. The CDR3 is made up of 11 amino acids. Deletions cut 5 bases from V and 2 bases from J, with 6 bases between. For the CDR3, the DNA is TGCAGCGTTACCGGGAACTATGGCTACACCTTC. It codes for CSVTGNYGYTF.

The rearrangement joins TRBV6-5 to TRBJ1-4, with no clear D. Per the germline V gene, CDR1 is MNHEY and CDR2 is SVGAGI. The CDR3 totals 14 residues. The V end was cut by 4 bases, the J end by 0 bases, with 6 bases between. This chain's CDR3 is CASSSTATNEKLFF. The CDR3 DNA follows: TGTGCCAGCAGTTCTACAGCAACTAATGAAAAACTGTTTTTT.

The chain has TRBV6-5 and TRBJ1-2; perhaps TRBD1 as D (5 bases). This CDR3 region has 14 residues. The ends were cut back, 3 bases at V and 1 base at J, with 9 bases in the middle. CDR1 is MNHEY, CDR2 SVGAGI, per germline. The CDR3 reads CASSYTGGNYGYTF. CDR3 nucleotides: TGTGCCAGCAGTTATACAGGTGGTAACTATGGCTACACCTTC.

The chain links TRBV5-4 to TRBJ2-5; 8 bases map to TRBD2. V lost 4 bases, J lost 5 bases, and 7 bases stayed unmatched. CDR3 length: 14 residues. Germline V gives CDR1 SGHNT, CDR2 YYREEE (reference sequence). CDR3 sequence: CASSPSGGPETQYF. The CDR3 region has the DNA TGTGCCAGCAGCCCTTCGGGGGGGCCGGAGACCCAGTACTTC.

The chain is built from TRBV7-9 and TRBJ1-6, with 7 nucleotides matching TRBD1. Germline assignment: CDR1 SEHNR and CDR2 FQNEAQ (reference sequence). V gave up 4 bases and J gave up 13 bases; unmatched junction bases: 13. This CDR3 comprises 15 residues. As DNA, the CDR3 is TGTGCCAGCAGCTACTCAGACAGGGCCCCCTCGCCCCTCCACTTT. It yields the protein CASSYSDRAPSPLHF.

The V gene is TRBV5-4, the J gene TRBJ2-7, with TRBD2 matching 9 bases. Germline-derived CDR1 and CDR2 are SGHNT and YYREEE (reference sequence). This CDR3 has 16 amino acids. Unmatched junction bases numbered 12, after V lost 4 bases and J lost 4 bases. The CDR3 DNA sequence: TGTGCCAGCAGCCCCGGTGGAGCGGGGGGTAGATACGAGCAGTACTTC. Its protein product is CASSPGGAGGRYEQYF.

The chain recombines TRBV18 with TRBJ1-3; 8 positions agree with TRBD1. V was pared by 4 bases and J by 5 bases, with 7 bases of the junction left unmatched. Germline V lookup: CDR1 KGHSH, CDR2 LQKENI. CDR3 length: 15 residues. Here the CDR3 reads CASSLDRGGRNTIYF. The CDR3 region has the DNA TGTGCCAGCTCACTCGACAGGGGAGGACGAAACACCATATATTTT. The full variable domain, completed using reference TRBV18 and TRBJ1-3, is NAGVMQNPRHLVRRRGQEARLRCSPMKGHSHVYWYRQLPEEGLKFMVYLQKENIIDESGMPKERFSAEFPKEGPSILRIQQVVRGDSAAYFCASSLDRGGRNTIYFGEGSWLTVV.

This clone has a handful of counts. The chain has TRBV2 and TRBJ1-4; no firm D call. Germline V gene sequence: CDR1 SNHLY, CDR2 FYNNEI. Deletions cut 0 bases from V and 2 bases from J, with 10 bases between. The CDR3 is 16 amino acids. The CDR3 is CASSEAVSETNEKLFF. CDR3 coding DNA: TGTGCCAGCAGTGAAGCGGTCTCGGAGACTAATGAAAAACTGTTTTTT.

The chain uses TRBV3-1 (or the pseudogene TRBV3-2) and TRBJ1-2, with 7 bases matching TRBD1. CDR3 length: 12 residues. The J segment lost 6 bases and the V segment lost 5 bases, leaving 3 bases of the junction unmatched. Germline loops: CDR1 LGHDT, CDR2 YNNKEL (reference sequence). The CDR3 DNA is TGTGCCAGCAGCGTAACAGGGGATGGCTACACCTTC. Amino acids: CASSVTGDGYTF.

The genes are TRBV27 and TRBJ2-3, with D tentatively TRBD1 (6 bases). V was pared by 2 bases and J by 6 bases, with 15 bases between. CDR3 length: 15 residues. In germline, CDR1 is MNHEY, CDR2 SMNVEV (reference sequence). The CDR3 coding sequence is TGTGCCAGCAGTTTAACAGGGACGTTAGCTGATACGCAGTATTTT. Translation gives CASSLTGTLADTQYF.

CDR3 loop: CASHRDSGVSYEQYF. Written as DNA, the CDR3 is TGTGCCAGTCATCGGGATAGCGGGGTGTCCTACGAGCAGTACTTC. The chain couples TRBV2 to TRBJ2-7; 8 bases fit TRBD2. Trimming took 9 bases from V and 1 from J; bases not matched to a gene: 11. In germline, CDR1 is SNHLY, CDR2 FYNNEI. The CDR3 has 15 residues. The full variable domain, its missing parts supplied by reference TRBV2 and TRBJ2-7, is EPEVTQTPSHQVTQMGQEVILRCVPISNHLYFYWYRQILGQKVEFLVSFYNNEISEKSEIFDDQFSVERPDGSNFTLKIRSTKLEDSAMYFCASHRDSGVSYEQYFGPGTRLTVT.

The chain joins TRBV2 to TRBJ2-5, with 7 positions matching TRBD2. This CDR3 spans 15 amino acids. V shed 11 bases and J 5 bases; nucleotides not matched to a gene: 17. The germline V gene encodes CDR1 SNHLY and CDR2 FYNNEI. The CDR3 coding sequence is TGTGCCGGGGGGGGGACTGCCGGTCGAGGCGAGACCCAGTACTTC. It specifies CAGGGTAGRGETQYF. The variable domain in full, completed from reference TRBV2 and TRBJ2-5, reads EPEVTQTPSHQVTQMGQEVILRCVPISNHLYFYWYRQILGQKVEFLVSFYNNEISEKSEIFDDQFSVERPDGSNFTLKIRSTKLEDSAMYFCAGGGTAGRGETQYFGPGTRLLVL.

This chain uses TRBV6-5 with TRBJ1-2, with TRBD1 identical over 7 bases. V was clipped by 2 bases and J by 7 bases; unmatched bases: 7. Germline V CDR1 and CDR2: MNHEY, SVGAGI. The CDR3 totals 14 residues. For the CDR3, the DNA is TGTGCCAGCAGTTACGACTCAGGGGGAAGTGGCTACACCTTC. Translating it yields CASSYDSGGSGYTF.

The rearrangement joins TRBV29-1 to TRBJ1-2; 8 bases agree with TRBD1. This CDR3 region has 12 residues. Germline trimming cut 6 bases from V and 6 bases from J; bases unmatched to any gene: 6. In germline, CDR1 is SQVTM, CDR2 ANQGSEA. The CDR3 here is CSVGDRTNGYTF. CDR3 coding DNA: TGCAGCGTAGGGGACAGGACCAATGGCTACACCTTC. The variable domain in full, completed from reference TRBV29-1 and TRBJ1-2, reads SAVISQKPSRDICQRGTSLTIQCQVDSQVTMMFWYRQQPGQSLTLIATANQGSEATYESGFVIDKFPISRPNLTFSTLTVSNMSPEDSSIYLCSVGDRTNGYTFGSGTRLTVV.

This chain connects TRBV12-3 or TRBV12-4 to TRBJ1-2; no definite D call. This CDR3 is built from 13 residues. Trimming stripped 6 bases from V and 4 bases from J, with 12 bases between. The CDR3 is CASRGSEGYGYTF. The DNA for the CDR3 is TGTGCCAGCAGGGGCAGCGAGGGCTATGGCTACACCTTC.

This clone was counted a few times. The V call is TRBV2, the J call TRBJ1-1; TRBD1 might be the D (6 bases). Germline V gives CDR1 SNHLY, CDR2 FYNNEI. The V and J ends lost 7 bases and 4 bases respectively, with 10 bases between them. The CDR3 length is 12 residues. The CDR3 sequence is CASTARGTEAFF. In DNA form, the CDR3 reads TGTGCCAGCACTGCCAGGGGCACTGAAGCTTTCTTT.

The rearrangement links TRBV4-2 to TRBJ2-2; D is perhaps TRBD1 (6 bases). The CDR3 is 15 amino acids. Trimming stripped 0 bases from V and 4 bases from J, with 9 bases between. From germline, CDR1 is LGHNA and CDR2 YNFKEQ. Here the CDR3 DNA reads TGTGCCAGCAGCCAAGATATAGGGGGCACCGGGGAGCTGTTTTTT. It is translated as CASSQDIGGTGELFF.

The chain couples TRBV27 to TRBJ2-1, with 11 bases fitting TRBD2. Germline V gene lookup returns CDR1 MNHEY and CDR2 SMNVEV (reference sequence). CDR3 size: 14 residues. The V and J ends lost 7 bases and 5 bases, in that order; junction bases with no gene match: 4. CDR3 protein: CASKGLAAHNEQFF. The CDR3 DNA follows: TGTGCCAGCAAGGGACTAGCGGCCCACAATGAGCAGTTCTTC.

The sample holds one count of this clone. This chain uses TRBV4-2 with TRBJ2-3, with TRBD2 matching 7 bases. CDR3 length equals 17 residues. Germline-derived CDR1 and CDR2 are LGHNA and YNFKEQ. Trimming cost V 2 bases and J 5 bases; bases outside gene matches: 13. The CDR3 region has the DNA TGTGCCAGCAGCCAACAAATGCTCTCTGGGAGGGGAGATACGCAGTATTTT. As protein: CASSQQMLSGRGDTQYF.

This chain connects TRBV18 to TRBJ1-1; the D gene is possibly TRBD1 (6 bases). V gave up 6 bases and J gave up 4 bases, with 18 bases separating them. The CDR3 runs 15 residues. The germline CDR1 and CDR2 sequences are KGHSH and LQKENI. The CDR3: CASSGGSGGGTEAFF. CDR3 coding DNA: TGTGCCAGCTCCGGAGGTTCGGGGGGCGGCACTGAAGCTTTCTTT.

The chain joins TRBV6-1 to TRBJ2-7; TRBD1 matches 8 bases. The V segment lost 3 bases and the J segment 3 bases; nucleotides outside the gene matches: 10. The CDR3 extends over 16 amino acids. Germline V CDR1 and CDR2: MNHNS, SASEGT. The CDR3 DNA sequence: TGTGCCAGCAGTGAGTGGTCGCCAGGGGGCATCTACGAGCAGTACTTC. It is translated as CASSEWSPGGIYEQYF.

The V gene is TRBV9, the J gene TRBJ1-6, with TRBD1 as a possible D gene (5 bases). CDR3 length equals 15 residues. V was cut by 0 bases and J by 7 bases, with 11 bases left in between. The germline V gene encodes CDR1 SGDLS and CDR2 YYNGEE. The CDR3 sequence: CASSVGPTGNSPLHF. The CDR3, as DNA: TGTGCCAGCAGCGTAGGCCCCACAGGAAATTCACCCCTCCACTTT.

In this sample, this clone turned up once. The chain employs TRBV7-8 and TRBJ1-3; D unclear. This CDR3 region has 15 residues. Trimming removed 2 bases at V and 0 bases at J, with 8 bases between. Germline CDR1 reads SGHVS; CDR2 reads FQNEAQ. The DNA for the CDR3 is TGTGCCAGCAGCTTACTACAGCTCTCTGGAAACACCATATATTTT. Amino acids: CASSLLQLSGNTIYF.

The rearrangement links TRBV28 to TRBJ1-4, with D perhaps matching TRBD1 (6 bases). Germline values: CDR1 MDHEN, CDR2 SYDVKM. The V end lost 4 bases, the J end lost 6 bases, and 18 bases lay between the germline ends. The CDR3 consists of 16 residues. CDR3 nucleotide sequence: TGTGCCAGCAGTTCCGGAACAGGGAAAAGGGATGAAAAACTGTTTTTT. The encoded protein is CASSSGTGKRDEKLFF.

V usage is TRBV11-2 and J usage is TRBJ1-1, with D possibly being TRBD1 (6 bases). The CDR3 has 14 amino acids. Trimming stripped 3 bases from V and 1 base from J, with 9 bases between. CDR1 is SGHAT, CDR2 FQNNGV, per germline. CDR3 nucleotides: TGTGCCAGCAGCTTGGGGGCGCGGAACACTGAAGCTTTCTTT. Amino acid sequence: CASSLGARNTEAFF.